These 2 T cell receptor beta chains originate from one sample sequenced in a study of cytomegalovirus exposure and HLA in healthy donors. PCR primers comprised 60 Vbeta and 13 Jbeta primers. TCRdb keeps only in-frame clones here, not all; method: immunoSEQ multiplex PCR. There are about 160,000 clones in the sample; 82% occur only once, and roughly 1.6% lies in the top ten. Sequencing used PBMCs. The receptors originated from a girl aged 10 to 17 in good health and CMV-seropositive.

The chain carries TRBV19 and TRBJ1-2, with 7 bases identical to TRBD1. Trimming removed 10 bases from V and 5 bases from J; junction bases left unmatched: 10. The CDR3 extends over 13 amino acids. Germline CDR1 LNHDA, CDR2 SQIVND (reference sequence). CDR3: CATAFAGGYGYTF. The CDR3 nucleotides read TGTGCCACCGCGTTCGCAGGGGGTTATGGCTACACCTTC.

Only one count was recorded for this clone. The chain links TRBV2 to TRBJ2-3, with D perhaps matching TRBD2 (5 bases). V lost 7 bases and J 3 bases, leaving 14 bases between the germline ends. Germline CDR1 and CDR2: SNHLY and FYNNEI. This CDR3 is built from 14 residues. The CDR3 bases are TGTGCCAGCATTGAGGCCGGGGTGACAGATACGCAGTATTTT. The encoded protein is CASIEAGVTDTQYF.